The text below deals with one T cell receptor (beta chain). Its cognate antigen is unknown. This specimen comes from a study of T cell repertoires in cytomegalovirus infection. At the level of the study: CMV epitopes in the study were HLA-C-restricted (recently identified) and HLA-B-restricted (well studied). CMV infection together with matching HLA type was indicated by public TCR beta signatures.

Study findings and constraints: Public TCR beta family frequency separated CMV-and-HLA carriers, including in an independent cohort.

V was shortened by 5 bases and J by 6 bases, with 22 bases between the two germline ends. Looked up from germline, CDR1 is SGHAT and CDR2 is FQNNGV. CDR3 length: 16 amino acids. TCRdb re-derived calls from the reads in MiXCR, one entry per CDR3 protein. The table has hundreds of thousands of distinct CDR3 sequences, about 33% seen once. This clonotype originated in a human donor in good health (CMV status not recorded). Some clones in this sample may be carry-over from other donors' samples. The source was cultured PBMCs, collected from culture after CMV antigen stimulation. The chain couples TRBV11-2 to TRBJ1-1, with a possible D match to TRBD1 (6 bases). The CDR3 sequence: CASSPIGGARRAEAFF. The CDR3 bases are TGTGCCAGCAGCCCGATAGGGGGGGCGCGGAGAGCTGAAGCTTTCTTT. The whole variable domain, remainder taken from reference TRBV11-2 and TRBJ1-1, is EAGVAQSPRYKIIEKRQSVAFWCNPISGHATLYWYQQILGQGPKLLIQFQNNGVVDDSQLPKDRFSAERLKGVDSTLKIQPAKLEDSAVYLCASSPIGGARRAEAFFGQGTRLTVV.